This is a list of T cell receptor beta chains from one sample in a study of CD8+ T cells in alopecia areata. Assay: immunoSEQ multiplex PCR; the TCRdb copy retains only in-frame clones and omits some. The sample has about 64,000 clones, about 40% seen once. The sequencing input was NKG2D-low CD8+ T cells sorted from blood. These receptors originate from a human donor with alopecia areata. The CDR3 runs from the conserved cysteine through the conserved F or W. The D gene is left open where the match is weak. The size entry is marked missing in some rows and otherwise reads once, few, many or a size class.

CASSWGPPQETQYF	TGTGCCAGCAGTTGGGGCCCCCCCCAAGAGACCCAGTACTTC	-	once	TRBJ2-5	TRBV6-5
CSVRTGDRYEQYF	TGCAGCGTCCGGACAGGGGATCGCTACGAGCAGTACTTC	TRBD1	once	TRBJ2-7	TRBV29-1
CASSLGTGGSPLHF	TGTGCCAGCAGCCTGGGGACAGGAGGTTCACCCCTCCACTTT	TRBD1	once	TRBJ1-6	TRBV11-1
CASSFGQFYNEQFF	TGTGCCAGCAGTTTTGGACAGTTCTACAATGAGCAGTTCTTC	-	-	TRBJ2-1	TRBV6-5
CASSLEGFSYNEQFF	TGCGCCAGCAGCTTGGAAGGGTTCTCCTACAATGAGCAGTTCTTC	-	-	TRBJ2-1	TRBV5-1
CASSDGGGQWEQFF	TGTGCCAGCAGCGACGGTGGGGGGCAATGGGAGCAGTTCTTC	-	-	TRBJ2-1	TRBV5-4
CASSQALGGKEHEQYF	TGCGCCAGCAGCCAAGCTCTGGGGGGGAAAGAGCACGAGCAGTACTTC	TRBD2	once	TRBJ2-7	TRBV4-3
CASSLEGHNEQFF	TGCGCCAGCAGCTTGGAGGGGCACAATGAGCAGTTCTTC	-	-	TRBJ2-1	TRBV5-1
CSVELGPTDTQYF	TGCAGCGTTGAACTAGGACCCACAGATACGCAGTATTTT	-	-	TRBJ2-3	TRBV29-1
CASHPSGDTEAFF	TGTGCCAGCCACCCGTCGGGGGACACTGAAGCTTTCTTT	-	few	TRBJ1-1	TRBV7-9
CASSPAGRLYQETQYF	TGTGCCAGCAGCCCCGCGGGACGCCTGTACCAAGAGACCCAGTACTTC	-	few	TRBJ2-5	TRBV7-9
CSVGGTSGGSPYNEQFF	TGCAGCGTTGGGGGGACTAGCGGGGGCTCTCCCTACAATGAGCAGTTCTTC	TRBD2	-	TRBJ2-1	TRBV29-1
CASSLRGFHEQFF	TGTGCCAGCAGCTTACGCGGCTTTCATGAGCAGTTCTTC	-	-	TRBJ2-1	TRBV7-9
CASRADGMNTEAFF	TGTGCCAGCAGGGCGGACGGCATGAACACTGAAGCTTTCTTT	-	-	TRBJ1-1	TRBV2
CASSYGTGLYEQYF	TGTGCCAGCAGTTACGGGACAGGGCTATACGAGCAGTACTTC	TRBD1	few	TRBJ2-7	TRBV6-5
CASSPWLGSTEAFF	TGTGCCAGCAGCCCTTGGTTAGGTAGCACTGAAGCTTTCTTT	-	few	TRBJ1-1	TRBV9
CASSAGTALNTEAFF	TGTGCCAGCAGCGCCGGGACAGCATTAAACACTGAAGCTTTCTTT	TRBD1	few	TRBJ1-1	TRBV5-6
CASSHGGADTQYF	TGTGCCAGCAGCCATGGGGGTGCGGATACGCAGTATTTT	-	-	TRBJ2-3	TRBV7-3
CASSLATDNEQFF	TGTGCCAGCAGCTTGGCAACAGACAATGAGCAGTTCTTC	-	-	TRBJ2-1	TRBV5-4
CASSPDSSYEQYF	TGTGCCAGCAGCCCCGACTCCTCCTACGAGCAGTACTTC	-	-	TRBJ2-7	TRBV13
CASSFRGLPIYNEQFF	TGTGCCAGCAGTTTTAGGGGACTACCCATCTACAATGAGCAGTTCTTC	TRBD2	once	TRBJ2-1	TRBV27
CASSQEHVSTDTQYF	TGTGCCAGCAGCCAAGAACACGTCAGTACAGATACGCAGTATTTT	-	-	TRBJ2-3	TRBV4-2
CASRGAEQFF	TGTGCCAGCAGGGGGGCTGAGCAGTTCTTC	-	-	TRBJ2-1	TRBV2
CASSPTGGRSYEQYF	TGCGCCAGCAGCCCCACAGGGGGCAGGAGCTACGAGCAGTACTTC	TRBD1	-	TRBJ2-7	TRBV5-1
CASSERSGGANVLTF	TGTGCCAGCAGTGAACGGTCTGGCGGGGCCAACGTCCTGACTTTC	-	-	TRBJ2-6	TRBV2
CSVDGGTYGYTF	TGCAGCGTTGACGGCGGAACCTATGGCTACACCTTC	-	few	TRBJ1-2	TRBV29-1
CASTPEWPLDRETQYF	TGTGCCAGTACCCCGGAATGGCCCCTTGATCGGGAGACCCAGTACTTC	-	-	TRBJ2-5	TRBV19
CASSSGQYSYEQYF	TGTGCCAGCAGCTCGGGACAGTACTCCTACGAGCAGTACTTC	TRBD1	-	TRBJ2-7	TRBV7-9
CASSPRDNRPQHF	TGTGCCAGCAGTCCACGGGACAATCGGCCCCAGCATTTT	-	-	TRBJ1-5	TRBV27
CASSPDRVRYEQYF	TGCGCCAGCAGCCCGGACAGGGTTCGCTACGAGCAGTACTTC	TRBD1	once	TRBJ2-7	TRBV4-1
CASSWGAPYNEQFF	TGTGCCAGCAGCTGGGGGGCCCCCTACAATGAGCAGTTCTTC	-	-	TRBJ2-1	TRBV7-2
CASSLSIGIDTQYF	TGTGCCAGCAGTTTAAGTATCGGGATAGATACGCAGTATTTT	-	-	TRBJ2-3	TRBV27
CSVAPQGNEQFF	TGCAGCGTGGCACCACAGGGGAATGAGCAGTTCTTC	TRBD1	-	TRBJ2-1	TRBV29-1
CASSSWTSGRASEQYF	TGTGCCAGCAGTTCTTGGACTAGCGGGAGGGCTAGCGAGCAGTACTTC	TRBD2	-	TRBJ2-7	TRBV25-1
CSVGTRGRNGYTF	TGCAGCGTGGGTACCAGGGGAAGAAATGGCTACACCTTC	-	-	TRBJ1-2	TRBV29-1
CASSQQVVGQGYEQYF	TGCGCCAGCAGCCAACAGGTGGTAGGGCAAGGGTACGAGCAGTACTTC	-	-	TRBJ2-7	TRBV4-1
CASSVGRTGGYGYTF	TGTGCCAGCAGCGTAGGGAGGACAGGGGGCTATGGCTACACCTTC	TRBD1	-	TRBJ1-2	TRBV9
CASSELAGGLQETQYF	TGTGCCAGCAGTGAACTAGCGGGAGGGCTGCAAGAGACCCAGTACTTC	TRBD2	few	TRBJ2-5	TRBV25-1
CASRLGTEAYEQYF	TGTGCCAGCAGACTGGGGACAGAGGCCTACGAGCAGTACTTC	TRBD1	few	TRBJ2-7	TRBV6-5
CASSQVAGERTDTQYF	TGTGCCAGCAGCCAAGTAGCGGGGGAACGCACAGATACGCAGTATTTT	TRBD2	-	TRBJ2-3	TRBV4-2
CASSYGTGGRSYTF	TGTGCCAGCAGCTACGGGACAGGGGGGAGGAGCTACACCTTC	TRBD1	-	TRBJ1-2	TRBV11-2
CASSSGLQSYEQYF	TGTGCCAGCAGCTCGGGACTCCAGAGCTACGAGCAGTACTTC	-	-	TRBJ2-7	TRBV5-6
CASSEEWAGSYEQYF	TGTGCCAGCAGTGAAGAATGGGCGGGCTCCTACGAGCAGTACTTC	-	-	TRBJ2-7	TRBV2
CASSLRNSPLHF	TGTGCCAGCAGTTTGCGAAATTCACCCCTCCACTTT	-	few	TRBJ1-6	TRBV27
CASSLVGGRYEQYF	TGTGCCAGCAGCTTGGTCGGCGGCAGGTACGAGCAGTACTTC	-	-	TRBJ2-7	TRBV5-4
CASSLTGGISDTQYF	TGTGCCAGCAGCTTAACAGGGGGCATATCTGATACGCAGTATTTT	TRBD1	few	TRBJ2-3	TRBV7-3
CASSQVASGSTNEQFF	TGCGCCAGCAGCCAAGTAGCTAGCGGGAGTACTAATGAGCAGTTCTTC	TRBD2	few	TRBJ2-1	TRBV4-1
CASSFRGYEQYF	TGTGCCAGCAGCTTTCGGGGTTACGAGCAGTACTTC	-	few	TRBJ2-7	TRBV7-8
CASSRASGRGEQFF	TGTGCCAGCAGCCGGGCCAGCGGGAGGGGTGAGCAGTTCTTC	TRBD2	-	TRBJ2-1	TRBV7-9
CAWNPPTDDGYTF	TGTGCCTGGAACCCCCCCACAGACGATGGCTACACCTTC	-	-	TRBJ1-2	TRBV30
CASSLWTSGSLGEQYF	TGTGCCAGCAGTTTATGGACTAGCGGGTCCCTGGGGGAGCAGTACTTC	TRBD2	-	TRBJ2-7	TRBV27
CASSTRADSYEQYF	TGTGCCAGCAGCACCCGAGCCGACTCCTACGAGCAGTACTTC	-	-	TRBJ2-7	TRBV7-9
CASSAGQSSTDTQYF	TGTGCCAGCAGTGCGGGACAGTCTAGCACAGATACGCAGTATTTT	-	few	TRBJ2-3	TRBV9
CASSATGTGNTGELFF	TGTGCCAGCAGCGCCACTGGGACAGGGAACACCGGGGAGCTGTTTTTT	TRBD1	few	TRBJ2-2	TRBV7-9
CASSFPWTSGSPYEQYF	TGCGCCAGCAGCTTCCCTTGGACTAGCGGGAGCCCCTACGAGCAGTACTTC	TRBD2	-	TRBJ2-7	TRBV5-1
CSVVSLRDYGYTF	TGCAGCGTTGTCTCCCTTCGGGACTATGGCTACACCTTC	-	few	TRBJ1-2	TRBV29-1
CASSLMTSGSNEQFF	TGCGCCAGCAGCTTGATGACTAGCGGGTCAAATGAGCAGTTCTTC	TRBD2	-	TRBJ2-1	TRBV5-1